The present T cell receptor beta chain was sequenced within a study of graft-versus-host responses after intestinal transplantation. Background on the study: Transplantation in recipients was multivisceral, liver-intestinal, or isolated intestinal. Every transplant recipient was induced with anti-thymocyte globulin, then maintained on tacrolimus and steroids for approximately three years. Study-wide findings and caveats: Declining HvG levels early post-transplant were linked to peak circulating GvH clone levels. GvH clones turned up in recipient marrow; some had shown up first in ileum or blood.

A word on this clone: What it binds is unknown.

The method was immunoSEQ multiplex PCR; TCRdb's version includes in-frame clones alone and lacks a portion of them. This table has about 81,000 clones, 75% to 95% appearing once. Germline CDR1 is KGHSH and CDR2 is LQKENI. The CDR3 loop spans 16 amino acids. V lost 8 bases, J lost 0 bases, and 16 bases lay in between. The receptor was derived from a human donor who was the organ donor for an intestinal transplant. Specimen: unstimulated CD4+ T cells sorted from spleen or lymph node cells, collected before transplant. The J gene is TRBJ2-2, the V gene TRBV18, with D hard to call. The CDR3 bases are TGTGCCAGCGCCCCATACTTTATTGCGAACACCGGGGAGCTGTTTTTT. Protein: CASAPYFIANTGELFF.